What follows are 21 T cell receptor beta chains derived from one specimen sequenced in a study of T cell repertoires in cytomegalovirus infection. Each CDR3 protein gets one entry after TCRdb re-called the reads with MiXCR. The sample comprises approximately 730,000 distinct CDR3 sequences, almost 30% of which are singletons, and roughly 14% rests with the top ten. The antigens for these receptors are not known. The specimen was cultured CD8+ T cells from PBMCs, collected from culture after CMV antigen stimulation. The receptor source for this set is a human donor in good health (CMV status not recorded). Some clones in this sample may be carry-over from other donors' samples.

The sample holds a few counts of this clonotype. The chain uses TRBV6-2 or TRBV6-3 and TRBJ2-5; unclear D gene. CDR1 is MNHEY and CDR2 is SVGEGT in the germline V gene. This CDR3 is 16 amino acids long. Trimming stripped 6 bases from V and 2 bases from J, with 19 bases between. CDR3 amino acids: CASSFDIWSLQETQYF. CDR3 coding DNA: TGTGCCAGCAGCTTTGACATTTGGAGTCTTCAAGAGACCCAGTACTTC.

A remark on this clonotype: This clone may be a read error of a much larger clone one base away. This chain joins TRBV7-8 and TRBJ1-5; D is ambiguous. In germline, CDR1 is SGHVS, CDR2 FQNEAQ. The CDR3 length is 16 residues. DNA of the CDR3: TGTGCCAGCAGCTTAGGGGTGACCCATAGCATTCAGCCCCAGCATTTT. Its protein product is CASSLGVTHSIQPQHF.

The CDR3: CASSYSEVNEQFF. CDR3 coding DNA: TGTGCCAGCAGTTACTCGGAGGTCAATGAGCAGTTCTTC. The J gene is TRBJ2-1, the V gene TRBV6-5; a possible D gene is TRBD2 (5 bases). CDR3 length: 13 amino acids. Trimming left V 0 bases short and J 6 bases short, with 6 bases between. Germline V gene sequence: CDR1 MNHEY, CDR2 SVGAGI.

CDR3 sequence: CASSYLRTGPGSGNSPLHF. The CDR3 DNA follows: TGTGCCAGCAGTTACCTCCGGACAGGTCCGGGATCCGGTAATTCACCCCTCCACTTT. The chain carries TRBV6-6 and TRBJ1-6; 7 bases fit TRBD1. Germline CDR1 reads MNHNY; CDR2 reads SVGAGI (reference sequence). The ends lost 2 bases at V and 6 bases at J; junction bases unmatched: 16. The CDR3 has 19 amino acids.

The chain joins TRBV29-1 to TRBJ2-3; no clear D. The CDR3 loop spans 14 amino acids. The germline V and J ends were trimmed by 6 bases and 0 bases, with 13 bases remaining between them. Germline lookup yields CDR1 SQVTM and CDR2 ANQGSEA. DNA of the CDR3: TGCAGCGTCCCCGGAGTTTTGAGCACAGATACGCAGTATTTT. This translates into CSVPGVLSTDTQYF.

The table lists this clonotype with a few counts. The rearrangement joins TRBV27 to TRBJ2-1; D might be TRBD2 (5 bases). Trimming removed 3 bases at V and 1 base at J, with 13 bases between. Germline V gene data show CDR1 as MNHEY and CDR2 as SMNVEV (reference sequence). This CDR3 has 16 residues. DNA for the CDR3: TGTGCCAGCAGTTTTAACCCCCGGGGTTCCTACAATGAGCAGTTCTTC. It specifies CASSFNPRGSYNEQFF.

V and J are TRBV7-9 and TRBJ2-2; 8 bases are a match to TRBD1. Trimming removed 4 bases from V and 4 bases from J; junction bases left unmatched: 14. Germline loops: CDR1 SEHNR, CDR2 FQNEAQ (reference sequence). This CDR3 is 18 amino acids long. The CDR3 DNA reads TGTGCCAGCAGCTCCTACTATCGTGGACAGGGAGGCACCGGGGAGCTGTTTTTT. It yields the protein CASSSYYRGQGGTGELFF.

The sample holds many counts of this clonotype. The chain recombines TRBV28 with TRBJ1-3, with TRBD1 matching over 7 bases. Per germline, CDR1 MDHEN and CDR2 SYDVKM. This CDR3 spans 16 amino acids. With 5 bases clipped from V and 3 bases from J, the junction kept 10 bases outside the gene matches. CDR3 loop: CASSITGTAIGNTIYF. In DNA, the CDR3 is TGTGCCAGCAGTATAACCGGGACAGCCATTGGAAACACCATATATTTT. Based on the CDR3 plus reference TRBV28 and TRBJ1-3, the full variable domain is DVKVTQSSRYLVKRTGEKVFLECVQDMDHENMFWYRQDPGLGLRLIYFSYDVKMKEKGDIPEGYSVSREKKERFSLILESASTNQTSMYLCASSITGTAIGNTIYFGEGSWLTVV.

This chain connects TRBV12-5 to TRBJ2-6; no definite D call. V gave up 3 bases and J gave up 0 bases, with 18 bases separating them. The CDR3 spans 19 residues. Germline assignment: CDR1 LGHNT and CDR2 FRNRAP. The CDR3 sequence is CASGLVVGPQGSGANVLTF. The CDR3 DNA is TGTGCTAGTGGTTTAGTAGTAGGTCCGCAAGGCTCTGGGGCCAACGTCCTGACTTTC.

The genes are TRBV19 and TRBJ2-1, with 10 bases that match TRBD1. V trimming: 3 bases; J trimming: 8 bases; junction bases outside the gene matches: 13. Germline loops: CDR1 LNHDA, CDR2 SQIVND (reference sequence). The CDR3 contains 17 residues. The CDR3 spells CASSIVWIGTGVDEQFF. The CDR3 region has the DNA TGTGCCAGTAGTATCGTTTGGATTGGGACAGGGGTGGATGAGCAGTTCTTC.

This rearrangement joins TRBV12-3 or TRBV12-4 to TRBJ2-1, with D possibly matching TRBD1 (7 bases). This CDR3 has 14 residues. Trimming left V 10 bases short and J 6 bases short, with 19 bases between. The CDR3 DNA reads TGTGCCACAGTTTGGAGGGGGCCCGGCAATGAGCAGTTCTTC. Translation: CATVWRGPGNEQFF.

This clonotype was counted many times. The chain joins TRBV5-6 to TRBJ2-7; no clear D. The ends were cut back, 4 bases at V and 1 base at J, with 18 bases in the middle. The CDR3 spans 16 residues. The V gene's germline CDR1 is SGHDT and CDR2 YYEEEE. This CDR3 reads CASSHRTSGRSYEQYV. The CDR3 nucleotides are TGTGCCAGCAGCCACCGGACGTCTGGGCGGTCCTACGAGCAGTACGTC.

Only a few counts were recorded for this clonotype. The chain employs TRBV5-4 and TRBJ1-4, with D perhaps TRBD1 (6 bases). The CDR3 sequence is 14 residues long. V was pared by 2 bases and J by 6 bases, with 11 bases between. The germline gives CDR1 SGHNT, CDR2 YYREEE (reference sequence). In DNA, the CDR3 is TGTGCCAGCAGCTTTTCAGGGGTGGATGAAAAACTGTTTTTT. This sequence encodes CASSFSGVDEKLFF.

Ten or more counts support this clonotype. V gene TRBV7-9 combines with J gene TRBJ2-7, with 8 bases fitting TRBD1. Looked up from germline, CDR1 is SEHNR and CDR2 is FQNEAQ (reference sequence). Losses at the gene ends were 5 bases for V and 2 bases for J; bases not matched to a gene: 8. CDR3 length: 15 residues. The DNA for the CDR3 is TGTGCCAGCAGCGCCAGACAGGGGCATACCTACGAGCAGTACGTC. This codes for CASSARQGHTYEQYV.

This clonotype appeared many times. This rearrangement joins TRBV7-2 to TRBJ2-5; weak D call: TRBD2 (7 bases). V dropped 6 bases and J dropped 2 bases, with 16 bases sitting between them. The CDR3 runs to 15 residues. Per germline, CDR1 SGHTA and CDR2 FQGNSA. For the CDR3, the DNA is TGTGCCAGCAGTGCTACGGGGGGCCTACAAGAGACCCAGTACTTC. It codes for CASSATGGLQETQYF.

The chain employs TRBV7-9 and TRBJ1-1; D gene unclear. Germline loops: CDR1 SEHNR, CDR2 FQNEAQ (reference sequence). V lost 4 bases and J 1 base, leaving 10 bases between the germline ends. CDR3 length: 14 amino acids. The CDR3 nucleotides are TGTGCCAGCAGCTCTCGACCAGGGAACACTGAAGCTTTCTTT. Translation: CASSSRPGNTEAFF. The entire variable domain, with the rest obtained from reference TRBV7-9 and TRBJ1-1, is as follows: DTGVSQNPRHKITKRGQNVTFRCDPISEHNRLYWYRQTLGQGPEFLTYFQNEAQLEKSRLLSDRFSAERPKGSFSTLEIQRTEQGDSAMYLCASSSRPGNTEAFFGQGTRLTVV.

This sequence joins TRBV27 and TRBJ2-1; TRBD2 might be the D (7 bases). Germline assignment: CDR1 MNHEY and CDR2 SMNVEV (reference sequence). CDR3 length: 15 amino acids. Trimming shortened V by 2 bases and J by 6 bases, and 14 bases separated the two germline ends. CDR3 amino acids: CASSLDGGLVNEQFF. The CDR3, as DNA: TGTGCCAGCAGTTTAGACGGGGGGCTGGTCAATGAGCAGTTCTTC.

The V call is TRBV5-1, the J call TRBJ2-1; D gene ambiguous. Deletions cut 0 bases from V and 9 bases from J, with 13 bases between. There are 14 residues in the CDR3. The germline gives CDR1 SGHRS, CDR2 YFSETQ. The CDR3 protein is CASSLEGIAREQFF. CDR3 nucleotides: TGCGCCAGCAGCTTGGAAGGAATCGCCCGTGAGCAGTTCTTC.

The chain carries TRBV7-9 and TRBJ2-7, with D perhaps matching TRBD2 (6 bases). The CDR3 is 12 amino acids. V lost 3 bases to trimming and J lost 12 bases, with 15 bases between them. The V gene's germline CDR1 is SEHNR and CDR2 FQNEAQ (reference sequence). The CDR3 sequence is CASSFAEGLLYF. CDR3 in DNA: TGTGCCAGCAGCTTTGCGGAGGGTTTGCTGTACTTC.

In this sample, this clonotype turned up many times. The chain employs TRBV27 and TRBJ2-7; maybe TRBD2 (6 bases). Germline CDR1 reads MNHEY; CDR2 reads SMNVEV (reference sequence). V lost 0 bases and J 4 bases, leaving 16 bases between the germline ends. The CDR3 length is 16 residues. The CDR3 DNA sequence: TGTGCCAGCAGTTTATCGTCCGGGCCGGGGGTTTACGAGCAGTACTTC. This sequence encodes CASSLSSGPGVYEQYF.

This clonotype occurred a few times. The genes are TRBV7-8 and TRBJ2-1; D is undetermined. V was cut by 5 bases and J by 7 bases, with 9 bases left in between. There are 12 residues in the CDR3. Germline V CDR1 and CDR2: SGHVS, FQNEAQ. The CDR3 is CASSPKGNEQFF. CDR3 DNA sequence: TGTGCCAGCAGCCCCAAGGGTAATGAGCAGTTCTTC.